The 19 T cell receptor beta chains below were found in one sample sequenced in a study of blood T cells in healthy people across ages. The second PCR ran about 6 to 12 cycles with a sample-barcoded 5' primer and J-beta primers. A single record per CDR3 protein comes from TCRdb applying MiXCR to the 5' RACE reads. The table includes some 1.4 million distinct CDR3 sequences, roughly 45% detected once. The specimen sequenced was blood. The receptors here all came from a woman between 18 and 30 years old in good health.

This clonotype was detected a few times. Here the CDR3 reads CASSEVSETQYF. The CDR3 bases are TGTGCCAGCAGTGAAGTATCAGAGACCCAGTACTTC. The V and J genes are TRBV6-1 and TRBJ2-7; D not certain. The DNA end is a closer match to TRBJ2-5, so the J assignment may be wrong. The germline V gene has CDR1 MNHNS and CDR2 SASEGT. CDR3 size: 12 residues.

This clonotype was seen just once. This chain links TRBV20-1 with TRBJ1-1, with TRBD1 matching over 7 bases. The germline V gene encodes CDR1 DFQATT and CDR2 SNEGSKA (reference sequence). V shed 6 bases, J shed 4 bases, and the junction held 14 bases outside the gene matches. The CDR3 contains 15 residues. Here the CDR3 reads CSATDRDQPSTEAFF. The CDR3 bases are TGCAGTGCCACCGACAGGGACCAACCTTCCACTGAAGCTTTCTTT.

The CDR3 region is CAISESPPGQTYEQYF. The CDR3 DNA reads as TGTGCCATCAGTGAGTCCCCACCGGGACAGACCTACGAGCAGTACTTC. The chain employs TRBV10-3 and TRBJ2-7, with TRBD1 matching over 7 bases. The CDR3 runs to 16 residues. V shed 0 bases, J shed 2 bases, and the junction held 7 bases outside the gene matches. Germline V gene lookup returns CDR1 ENHRY and CDR2 SYGVKD.

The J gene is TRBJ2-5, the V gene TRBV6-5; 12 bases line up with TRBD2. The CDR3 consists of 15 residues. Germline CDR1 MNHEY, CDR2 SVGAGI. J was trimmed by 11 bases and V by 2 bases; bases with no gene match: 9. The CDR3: CASSYLAGGPGEQYF. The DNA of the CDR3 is TGTGCCAGCAGTTACCTAGCGGGAGGGCCGGGGGAGCAGTACTTC.

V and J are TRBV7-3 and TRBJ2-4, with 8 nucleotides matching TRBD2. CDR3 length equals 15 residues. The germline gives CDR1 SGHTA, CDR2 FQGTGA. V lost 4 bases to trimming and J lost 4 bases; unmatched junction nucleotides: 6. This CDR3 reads CASSSPGGGKNIQYF. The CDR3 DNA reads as TGTGCCAGCAGCTCCCCGGGAGGGGGTAAAAACATTCAGTACTTC.

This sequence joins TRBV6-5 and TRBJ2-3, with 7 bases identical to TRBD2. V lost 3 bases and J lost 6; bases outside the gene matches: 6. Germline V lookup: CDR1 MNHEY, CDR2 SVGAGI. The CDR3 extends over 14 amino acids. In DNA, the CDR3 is TGTGCCAGCAGTTATCTCGGGACTACGGATACGCAGTATTTT. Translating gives CASSYLGTTDTQYF.

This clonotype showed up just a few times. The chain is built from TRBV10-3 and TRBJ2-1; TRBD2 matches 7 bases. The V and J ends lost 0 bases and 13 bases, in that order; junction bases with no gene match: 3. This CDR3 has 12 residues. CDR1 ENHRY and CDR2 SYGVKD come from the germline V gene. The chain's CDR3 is CAISESGRFQFF. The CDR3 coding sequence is TGTGCCATCAGTGAGTCCGGGAGGTTCCAGTTCTTC.

Here the CDR3 reads CSARAGLVYNEQFF. The DNA for the CDR3 is TGCAGTGCTCGGGCGGGGTTAGTCTACAATGAGCAGTTCTTC. This sequence joins TRBV20-1 and TRBJ2-1, with a tentative D call TRBD2 (6 bases). Germline CDR1 DFQATT, CDR2 SNEGSKA (reference sequence). Trimming took off 5 bases at V and 3 bases at J, with 14 bases between the two ends. The CDR3 is made up of 14 amino acids.

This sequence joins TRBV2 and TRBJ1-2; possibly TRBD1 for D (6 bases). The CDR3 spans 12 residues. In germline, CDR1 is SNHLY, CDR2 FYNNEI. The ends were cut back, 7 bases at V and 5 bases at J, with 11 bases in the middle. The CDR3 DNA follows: TGTGCCAGCACCAGGGGAGAGTATGGCTACACCTTC. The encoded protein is CASTRGEYGYTF.

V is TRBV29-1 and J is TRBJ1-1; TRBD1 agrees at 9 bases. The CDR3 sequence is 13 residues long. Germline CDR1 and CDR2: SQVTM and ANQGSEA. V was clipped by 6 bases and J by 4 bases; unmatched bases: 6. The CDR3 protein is CSVAGTGTTEAFF. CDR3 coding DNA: TGCAGCGTCGCCGGGACAGGGACCACTGAAGCTTTCTTT.

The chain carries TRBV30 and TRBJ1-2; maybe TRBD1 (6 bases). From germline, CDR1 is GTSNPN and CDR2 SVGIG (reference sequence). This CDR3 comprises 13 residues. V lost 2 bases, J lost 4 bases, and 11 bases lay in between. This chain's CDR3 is CAWSMGGAYGYTF. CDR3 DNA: TGTGCCTGGAGTATGGGGGGCGCCTATGGCTACACCTTC.

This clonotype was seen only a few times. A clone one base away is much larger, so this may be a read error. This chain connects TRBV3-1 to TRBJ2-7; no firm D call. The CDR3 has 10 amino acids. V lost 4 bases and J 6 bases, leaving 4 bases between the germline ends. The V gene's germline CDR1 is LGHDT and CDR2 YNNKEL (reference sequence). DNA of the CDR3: TGTGCCAGCAGCCCCTGCGAGCAGTACTTC. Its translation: CASSPCEQYF.

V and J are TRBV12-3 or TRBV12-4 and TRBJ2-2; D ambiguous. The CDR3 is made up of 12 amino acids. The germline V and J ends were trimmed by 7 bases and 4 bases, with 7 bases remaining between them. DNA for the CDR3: TGTGCCAGCACCTTGGGCACCGGGGAGCTGTTTTTT. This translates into CASTLGTGELFF.

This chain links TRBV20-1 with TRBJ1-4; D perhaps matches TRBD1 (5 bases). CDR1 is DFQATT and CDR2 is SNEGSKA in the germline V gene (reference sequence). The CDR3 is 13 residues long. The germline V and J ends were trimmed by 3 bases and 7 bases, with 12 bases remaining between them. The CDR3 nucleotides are TGCAGTGCTAGGCAGGACGGGGGTGAAAAACTGTTTTTT. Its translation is CSARQDGGEKLFF.

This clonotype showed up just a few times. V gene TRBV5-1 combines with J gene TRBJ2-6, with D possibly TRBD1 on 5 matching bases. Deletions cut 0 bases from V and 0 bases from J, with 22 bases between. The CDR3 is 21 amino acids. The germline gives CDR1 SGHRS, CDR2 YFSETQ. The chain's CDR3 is CASSLAAGRRSALSGANVLTF. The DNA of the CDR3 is TGCGCCAGCAGCTTGGCGGCAGGGCGGCGATCCGCTCTCTCTGGGGCCAACGTCCTGACTTTC.

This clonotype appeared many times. CDR3 sequence (DNA): TGTGCCATCAGTGAATCGGGACAGGGGTGGTCCAATGAGCAGTTCTTC. This encodes CAISESGQGWSNEQFF. J is TRBJ2-1 and V is TRBV10-3; 10 positions agree with TRBD1. J was trimmed by 6 bases and V by 3 bases; bases with no gene match: 8. CDR1 is ENHRY, CDR2 SYGVKD, per germline. The CDR3 consists of 16 residues.

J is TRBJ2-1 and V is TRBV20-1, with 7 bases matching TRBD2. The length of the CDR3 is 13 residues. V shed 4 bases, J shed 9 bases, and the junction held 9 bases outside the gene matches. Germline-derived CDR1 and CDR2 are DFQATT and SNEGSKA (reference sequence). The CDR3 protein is CSAKTSSVGEQFF. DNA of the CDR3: TGCAGTGCTAAGACTAGCTCCGTGGGTGAGCAGTTCTTC.

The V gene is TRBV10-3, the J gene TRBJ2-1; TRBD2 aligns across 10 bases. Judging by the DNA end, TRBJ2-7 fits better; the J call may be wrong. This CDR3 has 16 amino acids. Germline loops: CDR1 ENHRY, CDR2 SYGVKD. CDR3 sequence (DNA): TGTGCCATCAGCCCGGTGCTAGCGGGAGCCTACAATGAGCAGTACTTC. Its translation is CAISPVLAGAYNEQYF.

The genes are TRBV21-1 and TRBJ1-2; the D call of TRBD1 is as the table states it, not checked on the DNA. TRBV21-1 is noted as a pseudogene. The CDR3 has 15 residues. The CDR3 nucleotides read TGTGCCAGCAGCAAAGCGGGGGGGACGAACTATGGCTACACCTTC. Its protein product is CASSKAGGTNYGYTF.